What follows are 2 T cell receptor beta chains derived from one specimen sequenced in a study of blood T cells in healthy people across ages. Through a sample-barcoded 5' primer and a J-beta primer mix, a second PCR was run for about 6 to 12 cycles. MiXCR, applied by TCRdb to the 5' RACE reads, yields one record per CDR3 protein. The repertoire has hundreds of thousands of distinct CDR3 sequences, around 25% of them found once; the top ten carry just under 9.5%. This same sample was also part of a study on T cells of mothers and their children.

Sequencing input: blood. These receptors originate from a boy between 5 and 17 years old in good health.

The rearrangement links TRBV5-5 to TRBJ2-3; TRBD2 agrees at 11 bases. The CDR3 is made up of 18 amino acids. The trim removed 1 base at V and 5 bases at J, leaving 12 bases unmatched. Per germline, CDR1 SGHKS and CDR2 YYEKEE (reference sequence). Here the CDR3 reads CASSLTLAGGPVGDTQYF. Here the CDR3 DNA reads TGTGCCAGCAGCTTGACGTTAGCGGGGGGGCCTGTAGGAGATACGCAGTATTTT.

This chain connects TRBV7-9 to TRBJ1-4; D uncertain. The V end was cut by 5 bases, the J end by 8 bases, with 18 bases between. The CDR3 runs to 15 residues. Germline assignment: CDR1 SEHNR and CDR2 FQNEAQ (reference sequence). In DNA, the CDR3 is TGTGCCAGCAGCGTCGCCTCCGGGCGGGGAGAAAAACTGTTTTTT. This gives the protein CASSVASGRGEKLFF.